Following are 12 T cell receptor beta chains from one sample sequenced in a study of beta chain features in type 1 diabetes. The isolated RNA, all of it, was reverse transcribed, so expressed TCRB transcripts were what got sequenced. The assay was immunoSEQ multiplex PCR, and TCRdb's table has in-frame clones only and misses some. Of approximately 84,000 clones detected, roughly 30% appear once; the ten largest clones hold approximately 0.45%. Sequencing was carried out using stem cell memory CD4+ T cells from blood. The source of these receptors is a woman between 18 and 29 years old in good health.

Only a few counts were recorded for this clone. The chain recombines TRBV7-9 with TRBJ1-1; tentative D call: TRBD1 (6 bases). V shed 5 bases and J shed 1 base, with 17 bases lying between them. CDR3 size: 16 residues. Looked up from germline, CDR1 is SEHNR and CDR2 is FQNEAQ (reference sequence). CDR3 in amino acids: CASSPTRGATNTEAFF. The CDR3 coding sequence is TGTGCCAGCAGCCCCACCAGGGGAGCCACGAACACTGAAGCTTTCTTT.

The chain recombines TRBV4-1 with TRBJ2-1; D perhaps matches TRBD1 (7 bases). Germline V gives CDR1 MGHRA, CDR2 YSYEKL. V shed 4 bases and J shed 5 bases, with 15 bases lying between them. The CDR3 contains 15 residues. The chain's CDR3 is CASSRTGGADNEQFF. As DNA, the CDR3 is TGCGCCAGCAGCCGGACAGGAGGGGCGGACAATGAGCAGTTCTTC.

This clone came up a few times. V and J are TRBV5-1 and TRBJ2-2, with D perhaps TRBD1 (6 bases). Germline CDR1 SGHRS, CDR2 YFSETQ. Trimming cost V 3 bases and J 3 bases, with 12 bases left between them. This CDR3 has 15 residues. DNA for the CDR3: TGCGCCAGCAGCTCCTCTTCAGGGGACACCGGGGAGCTGTTTTTT. It translates to CASSSSSGDTGELFF.

The chain is built from TRBV19 and TRBJ2-4; 11 bases align to TRBD2. The CDR3 runs 17 residues. Losses at the gene ends were 5 bases for V and 2 bases for J; bases not matched to a gene: 8. Germline V gives CDR1 LNHDA, CDR2 SQIVND (reference sequence). The CDR3 DNA reads as TGTGCCAGTAGTCCCGATCTAGCGGGGGGACCCAAAAACATTCAGTACTTC. This codes for CASSPDLAGGPKNIQYF.

J is TRBJ2-2 and V is TRBV2; a possible D gene is TRBD1 (5 bases). Germline V gene sequence: CDR1 SNHLY, CDR2 FYNNEI. The CDR3 sequence is 11 residues long. V lost 6 bases and J 6 bases, leaving 5 bases between the germline ends. CDR3 sequence: CASRGAGELFF. The CDR3 DNA is TGTGCCAGCAGAGGGGCCGGGGAGCTGTTTTTT.

A word on this clone: Other nucleotide sequences in the sample specify the same CDR3. The chain employs TRBV5-1 and TRBJ1-1; maybe TRBD1 (5 bases). Trimming took off 2 bases at V and 4 bases at J, with 12 bases between the two ends. Germline V lookup: CDR1 SGHRS, CDR2 YFSETQ. This CDR3 has 14 amino acids. The CDR3 protein is CASSLVREGTEAFF. The CDR3 DNA reads TGCGCCAGCAGCTTAGTCAGGGAGGGCACTGAAGCTTTCTTT.

The rearrangement uses TRBV10-3 and TRBJ2-1, with D possibly TRBD2 on 5 matching bases. This CDR3 contains 15 residues. Between the trimmed V and J ends, which lost 3 bases and 2 bases, there was a span of 11 bases. CDR1 is ENHRY, CDR2 SYGVKD, per germline. The CDR3 DNA sequence: TGTGCCATCAGTGAACGGGGTATTACCTACAATGAGCAGTTCTTC. Translation: CAISERGITYNEQFF.

J is TRBJ2-1 and V is TRBV10-3; TRBD2 is a possible D gene (7 bases). Germline CDR1 reads ENHRY; CDR2 reads SYGVKD. The CDR3 length is 15 residues. With 6 bases removed from V and 9 bases from J, the gap between germline ends came to 21 bases. The CDR3 nucleotides read TGTGCCATCAGCGACAGTGACCAGGGGAGGGGTGAGCAGTTCTTC. Its translation is CAISDSDQGRGEQFF.

This clone was seen more than once but under ten times. V is TRBV19 and J is TRBJ2-1, with D tentatively TRBD2 (5 bases). The V gene's germline CDR1 is LNHDA and CDR2 SQIVND (reference sequence). Between the trimmed V and J ends, which lost 8 bases and 4 bases, there was a span of 12 bases. The length of the CDR3 is 13 residues. This CDR3 reads CASGGPRYNEQFF. The CDR3 DNA reads TGTGCCAGTGGAGGACCACGTTACAATGAGCAGTTCTTC.

This chain uses TRBV6-6 with TRBJ2-1; 11 nucleotides match TRBD1. V shed 5 bases and J 6 bases; nucleotides not matched to a gene: 6. The germline V gene encodes CDR1 MNHNY and CDR2 SVGAGI (reference sequence). The CDR3 spans 15 residues. This chain's CDR3 is CASSPPGQGVNEQFF. The DNA for the CDR3 is TGTGCCAGCAGTCCCCCGGGACAGGGGGTCAATGAGCAGTTCTTC.

The V call is TRBV5-1, the J call TRBJ2-7; D gene uncertain. Trimming stripped 0 bases from V and 0 bases from J, with 4 bases between. The CDR3 has 13 residues. Germline V lookup: CDR1 SGHRS, CDR2 YFSETQ. CDR3 coding DNA: TGCGCCAGCAGCTTGGGTAACTCCTACGAGCAGTACTTC. This encodes CASSLGNSYEQYF.

This clone was counted only a few times. CDR3 amino acids: CASSPIPGKWDEQFF. For the CDR3, the DNA is TGCGCCAGCAGCCCGATACCAGGAAAATGGGATGAGCAGTTCTTC. V usage is TRBV5-1 and J usage is TRBJ2-1; no firm D call. CDR1 and CDR2 from the germline V gene are SGHRS and YFSETQ. The CDR3 extends over 15 amino acids. V gave up 4 bases and J gave up 8 bases, with 19 bases separating them.